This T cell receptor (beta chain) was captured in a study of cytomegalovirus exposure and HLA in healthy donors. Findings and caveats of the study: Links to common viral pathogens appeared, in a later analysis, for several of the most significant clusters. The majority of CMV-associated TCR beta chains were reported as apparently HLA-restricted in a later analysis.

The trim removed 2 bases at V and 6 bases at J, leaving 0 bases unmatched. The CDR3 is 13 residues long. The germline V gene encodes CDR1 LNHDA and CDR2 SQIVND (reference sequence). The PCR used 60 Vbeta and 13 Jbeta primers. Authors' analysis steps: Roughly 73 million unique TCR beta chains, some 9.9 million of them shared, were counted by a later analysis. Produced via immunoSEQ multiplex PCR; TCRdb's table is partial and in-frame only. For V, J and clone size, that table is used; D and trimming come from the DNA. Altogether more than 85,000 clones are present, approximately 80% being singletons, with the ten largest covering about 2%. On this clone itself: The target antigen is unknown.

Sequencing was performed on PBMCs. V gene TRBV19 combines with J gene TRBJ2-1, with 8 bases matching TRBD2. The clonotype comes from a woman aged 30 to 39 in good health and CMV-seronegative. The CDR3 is CASSIRGGNEQFF. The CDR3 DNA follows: TGTGCCAGTAGTATACGGGGGGGCAATGAGCAGTTCTTC.